This T cell receptor beta chain was found in a study of Tregs in tolerant kidney transplant recipients. General study points: Biological reproducibility was not directly addressed in this study.

Germline V gene data show CDR1 as SGHRS and CDR2 as YFSETQ. V shed 4 bases and J 2 bases; nucleotides not matched to a gene: 8. This CDR3 region has 16 residues. Repertoires were generated with immunoSEQ multiplex PCR, while TCRdb's copy carries only in-frame clones and drops some. The sample includes about 240,000 clones, about 80% of them seen just once. CD4+CD25+CD127- Tregs, CD4+CD25- non-Tregs, CD4 and CD8 cells were sorted. Remarks on this clone: The antigen remains unidentified.

The chain combines TRBV5-1 with TRBJ2-3; 9 bases are shared with TRBD2. This TCR was recovered from a human donor in good health. Sample: CD4+ T cells from blood. CDR3 protein: CASSAATSGATDTQYF. CDR3 nucleotide sequence: TGCGCCAGCAGCGCCGCGACTAGCGGAGCCACAGATACGCAGTATTTT.